These 25 T cell receptor beta chains were all obtained from the same sample, sequenced in a study of cytomegalovirus exposure and HLA in healthy donors. 60 Vbeta and 13 Jbeta primers were used in PCR. Profiling relied on immunoSEQ multiplex PCR, and the TCRdb table lists in-frame clones only, not all of them. This table has over 95,000 clones, 74% appearing once. Sequences were obtained from PBMCs. The origin of the receptors is a human donor in good health.

The rearrangement uses TRBV6-1 and TRBJ2-6, with 7 bases aligning to TRBD1. The CDR3 is 17 amino acids. CDR1 is MNHNS and CDR2 is SASEGT in the germline V gene. The V gene end was trimmed by 1 base and the J gene end by 2 bases; junction bases not matched to a gene: 5. The chain's CDR3 is CASSEEQGITGANVLTF. CDR3 nucleotides: TGTGCCAGCAGTGAAGAACAGGGGATTACTGGGGCCAACGTCCTGACTTTC.

This chain joins TRBV5-1 and TRBJ2-1, with a tentative D call TRBD2 (7 bases). Germline V gene sequence: CDR1 SGHRS, CDR2 YFSETQ. V gave up 0 bases and J gave up 10 bases, with 11 bases separating them. The CDR3 runs to 13 residues. The CDR3 spells CASSLGGRGEQFF. The CDR3 DNA is TGCGCCAGCAGCTTGGGGGGGAGGGGGGAGCAGTTCTTC.

This clone came up a few times. The rearrangement uses TRBV6-1 and TRBJ1-1; D is unclear. This CDR3 spans 15 amino acids. Looked up from germline, CDR1 is MNHNS and CDR2 is SASEGT. Between the trimmed V and J ends, which lost 2 bases and 1 base, there was a span of 11 bases. The CDR3 sequence: CASSESIAPNTEAFF. As DNA, the CDR3 is TGTGCCAGCAGTGAATCTATCGCGCCGAACACTGAAGCTTTCTTT.

This clone was detected only once. This chain joins TRBV7-9 and TRBJ1-1; no firm D call. Germline values: CDR1 SEHNR, CDR2 FQNEAQ (reference sequence). The CDR3 totals 13 residues. V lost 2 bases and J 11 bases, leaving 15 bases between the germline ends. The DNA of the CDR3 is TGTGCCAGCAGCTTATCCAGCGGGTTGGAGGCTTTCTTT. This translates into CASSLSSGLEAFF.

The V call is TRBV29-1, the J call TRBJ2-5, with D perhaps TRBD2 (5 bases). Matching the DNA end better, TRBJ2-7 makes the J call doubtful. The CDR3 spans 13 residues. Germline loops: CDR1 SQVTM, CDR2 ANQGSEA. DNA of the CDR3: TGCAGCGTTGAAGCGGGATATGCCTACGAGCAGTACTTC. This encodes CSVEAGYAYEQYF.

This clone has just a few counts. V usage is TRBV2 and J usage is TRBJ2-5; TRBD2 matches at 8 bases. The CDR3 is made up of 16 amino acids. CDR1 is SNHLY and CDR2 is FYNNEI in the germline V gene. J lost 2 bases, V lost 3 bases, and 8 bases had no gene match. The CDR3 nucleotides read TGTGCCAGCAGTGAGCTAGCGGGTCGATTTCAAGAGACCCAGTACTTC. Translating gives CASSELAGRFQETQYF.

The CDR3 region has the DNA TGTGCCAGCAGATTAGGACTAGCGGGGGATGAGCAGTTCTTC. This gives the protein CASRLGLAGDEQFF. The chain joins TRBV28 to TRBJ2-1, with 13 bases fitting TRBD2. Losses at the gene ends were 6 bases for V and 8 bases for J; bases not matched to a gene: 4. This CDR3 comprises 14 residues. Germline loops: CDR1 MDHEN, CDR2 SYDVKM.

This sequence joins TRBV27 and TRBJ1-5; TRBD1 is a possible D gene (6 bases). Trimming stripped 6 bases from V and 8 bases from J, with 17 bases between. There are 14 residues in the CDR3. Germline CDR1 reads MNHEY; CDR2 reads SMNVEV (reference sequence). CDR3 loop: CASSDTRGREPQHF. The CDR3 DNA follows: TGTGCCAGCAGCGACACCAGGGGACGGGAGCCCCAGCATTTT.

The V call is TRBV19, the J call TRBJ1-1; D may be TRBD1 (5 bases). The CDR3 is 14 amino acids. V was pared by 3 bases and J by 0 bases, with 8 bases between. CDR1 is LNHDA and CDR2 is SQIVND in the germline V gene (reference sequence). The CDR3 is CASSMTAMNTEAFF. The CDR3 DNA is TGTGCCAGTAGTATGACAGCTATGAACACTGAAGCTTTCTTT.

This clone was recorded once. The genes are TRBV29-1 and TRBJ2-3; the match to TRBD2 covers 9 bases. Looked up from germline, CDR1 is SQVTM and CDR2 is ANQGSEA. This CDR3 comprises 14 residues. V dropped 5 bases and J dropped 5; count of bases not matched to a gene: 8. CDR3 region: CSVTPGLAGDTQYF. In DNA, the CDR3 is TGCAGCGTTACGCCGGGACTAGCAGGAGATACGCAGTATTTT.

The table lists this clone with a count of one. J is TRBJ2-5 and V is TRBV6-5; 12 positions match TRBD2. Matching the DNA end better, TRBJ2-7 makes the J call doubtful. The CDR3 runs 14 residues. Per the germline V gene, CDR1 is MNHEY and CDR2 is SVGAGI. As DNA, the CDR3 is TGTGCCAGCAGCCGGGGACTAGCGGGCTACGAGCAGTACTTC. It translates to CASSRGLAGYEQYF.

The chain joins TRBV7-3 to TRBJ2-7; 10 nucleotides match TRBD2. Germline CDR1 reads SGHTA; CDR2 reads FQGTGA. The trim removed 3 bases at V and 3 bases at J, leaving 8 bases unmatched. The CDR3 has 16 residues. CDR3 in amino acids: CASSFLPGTSDYEQYF. In DNA form, the CDR3 reads TGTGCCAGCAGCTTCCTACCCGGGACTAGCGACTACGAGCAGTACTTC.

The rearrangement uses TRBV28 and TRBJ2-3; 7 nucleotides line up with TRBD2. Losses at the gene ends were 8 bases for V and 1 base for J; bases not matched to a gene: 6. In germline, CDR1 is MDHEN, CDR2 SYDVKM. The CDR3 length is 14 residues. This CDR3 reads CASRPAGGTDTQYF. Written as DNA, the CDR3 is TGTGCCAGCCGTCCCGCGGGAGGCACAGATACGCAGTATTTT.

This chain uses TRBV18 with TRBJ1-5; D not certain. Germline assignment: CDR1 KGHSH and CDR2 LQKENI. V gave up 3 bases and J gave up 1 base, with 4 bases separating them. This CDR3 has 13 amino acids. The CDR3 DNA follows: TGTGCCAGCTCACCGGGCAGCAATCAGCCCCAGCATTTT. Translating gives CASSPGSNQPQHF.

This clone was recorded once. The chain couples TRBV5-1 to TRBJ2-3, with a weak D call TRBD1 (7 bases). The germline V gene encodes CDR1 SGHRS and CDR2 YFSETQ. The CDR3 has 14 amino acids. Trimming pared 4 bases from V and 1 base from J, leaving 10 bases between. In DNA, the CDR3 is TGCGCCAGCAGCGGCGGGACAGGCACAGATACGCAGTATTTT. The encoded protein is CASSGGTGTDTQYF. The complete variable domain, with remaining parts taken from reference TRBV5-1 and TRBJ2-3, reads KAGVTQTPRYLIKTRGQQVTLSCSPISGHRSVSWYQQTPGQGLQFLFEYFSETQRNKGNFPGRFSGRQFSNSRSEMNVSTLELGDSALYLCASSGGTGTDTQYFGPGTRLTVL.

This chain links TRBV28 with TRBJ1-6, with D maybe TRBD1 (5 bases). Germline V gives CDR1 MDHEN, CDR2 SYDVKM. This CDR3 is 14 amino acids long. Between the trimmed V and J ends, which lost 5 bases and 5 bases, there was a span of 10 bases. The CDR3 nucleotides are TGTGCCAGCAGTCCCCAGGGAAATAATTCACCCCTCCACTTT. This gives the protein CASSPQGNNSPLHF.

The CDR3 nucleotides read TGTGCCAGCAGCTTAGGACAGAACTATGGCTACACCTTC. Translation gives CASSLGQNYGYTF. The chain is built from TRBV7-6 and TRBJ1-2; perhaps TRBD1 as D (5 bases). The CDR3 is 13 residues long. Deletions cut 1 base from V and 2 bases from J, with 5 bases between. From germline, CDR1 is SGHVS and CDR2 FNYEAQ.

The chain carries TRBV28 and TRBJ1-4; 7 bases are shared with TRBD1. The germline V gene has CDR1 MDHEN and CDR2 SYDVKM. J gave up 4 bases and V 5 bases, and 7 bases lay outside the gene matches. CDR3 size: 15 residues. This CDR3 reads CASSPVGQHNEKLFF. DNA for the CDR3: TGTGCCAGCAGTCCCGTGGGACAGCATAATGAAAAACTGTTTTTT. Full variable domain (outside the CDR3, taken from reference TRBV28 and TRBJ1-4): DVKVTQSSRYLVKRTGEKVFLECVQDMDHENMFWYRQDPGLGLRLIYFSYDVKMKEKGDIPEGYSVSREKKERFSLILESASTNQTSMYLCASSPVGQHNEKLFFGSGTQLSVL.

The rearrangement uses TRBV29-1 and TRBJ2-5; the D gene is possibly TRBD1 (6 bases). This CDR3 comprises 13 residues. Germline loops: CDR1 SQVTM, CDR2 ANQGSEA. V gave up 6 bases and J gave up 1 base, with 12 bases separating them. The CDR3: CSVTGLAQETQYF. CDR3 nucleotides: TGCAGCGTCACAGGGTTGGCCCAAGAGACCCAGTACTTC.

The gene calls are TRBV4-2 and TRBJ1-3; weak D call: TRBD1 (5 bases). The CDR3 covers 19 residues. CDR1 and CDR2 (germline): LGHNA, YNFKEQ. The germline V and J ends were trimmed by 0 bases and 0 bases, with 18 bases remaining between them. For the CDR3, the DNA is TGTGCCAGCAGCCAAGACCTTTTTTGGACAACTGTCTCTGGAAACACCATATATTTT. Its protein product is CASSQDLFWTTVSGNTIYF.

The chain joins TRBV14 to TRBJ1-2; 9 bases are a match to TRBD1. CDR3 length: 18 residues. CDR1 and CDR2 from the germline V gene are SGHDN and FVKESK. J gave up 2 bases and V 4 bases, and 14 bases lay outside the gene matches. Here the CDR3 reads CASSLRLPTGGINYGYTF. Here the CDR3 DNA reads TGTGCCAGCAGCCTAAGATTGCCGACAGGGGGGATAAACTATGGCTACACCTTC.

The gene calls are TRBV6-5 and TRBJ2-2; 8 bases line up with TRBD2. CDR3 size: 14 residues. Germline loops: CDR1 MNHEY, CDR2 SVGAGI. Unmatched junction bases numbered 10, after V lost 10 bases and J lost 6 bases. The CDR3, as DNA: TGTGCCACCCCCCGGGGGGGCCTTTCCGGGGAGCTGTTTTTT. Its translation is CATPRGGLSGELFF.

The rearrangement links TRBV15 to TRBJ2-3; D ambiguous. There are 16 residues in the CDR3. Looked up from germline, CDR1 is LNHNV and CDR2 is YYDKDF (reference sequence). Trimming removed 0 bases at V and 2 bases at J, with 12 bases between. The CDR3 region is CATSREGSKFTDTQYF. CDR3 bases: TGTGCCACCAGCAGAGAGGGTAGCAAATTCACAGATACGCAGTATTTT.

The CDR3 reads CASTTGVGTEAFF. CDR3 in DNA: TGTGCCAGCACCACAGGGGTGGGCACTGAAGCTTTCTTT. V is TRBV5-4 and J is TRBJ1-1, with 7 bases that match TRBD1. In germline, CDR1 is SGHNT, CDR2 YYREEE (reference sequence). With 6 bases clipped from V and 4 bases from J, the junction kept 6 bases outside the gene matches. The CDR3 consists of 13 residues.

This chain connects TRBV2 to TRBJ2-3; 10 bases are a match to TRBD1. Germline V CDR1 and CDR2: SNHLY, FYNNEI. This CDR3 region has 15 residues. J gave up 3 bases and V 6 bases, and 6 bases lay outside the gene matches. CDR3 in DNA: TGTGCCAGCAGGCGTGACAGGGGGCAAACAGATACGCAGTATTTT. Its protein product is CASRRDRGQTDTQYF.